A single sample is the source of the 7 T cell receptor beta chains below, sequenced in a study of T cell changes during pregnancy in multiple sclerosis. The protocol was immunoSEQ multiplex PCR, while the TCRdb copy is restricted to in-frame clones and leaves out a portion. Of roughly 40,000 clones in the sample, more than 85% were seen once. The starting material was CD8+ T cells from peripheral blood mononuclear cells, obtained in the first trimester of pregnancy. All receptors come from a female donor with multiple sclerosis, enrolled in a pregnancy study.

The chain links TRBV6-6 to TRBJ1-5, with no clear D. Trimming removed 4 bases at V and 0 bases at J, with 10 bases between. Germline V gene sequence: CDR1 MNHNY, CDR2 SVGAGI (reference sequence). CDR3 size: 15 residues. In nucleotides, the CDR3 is TGTGCCAGCAGTTCCGGTCCTTATAGCAATCAGCCCCAGCATTTT. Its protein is CASSSGPYSNQPQHF.

CDR3 sequence (DNA): TGTGCCAGCAGCCCCTCCGACGGAGAAGTGGATACGCAGTATTTT. Amino acid sequence: CASSPSDGEVDTQYF. The V call is TRBV7-3, the J call TRBJ2-3; D is unclear. The germline V gene has CDR1 SGHTA and CDR2 FQGTGA. Deletions cut 5 bases from V and 6 bases from J, with 18 bases between. This CDR3 is 15 amino acids long.

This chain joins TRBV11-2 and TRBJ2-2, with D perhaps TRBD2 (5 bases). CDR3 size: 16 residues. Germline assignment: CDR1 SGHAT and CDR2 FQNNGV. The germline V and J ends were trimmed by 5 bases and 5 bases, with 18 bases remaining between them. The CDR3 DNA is TGTGCCAGCAGCCCCTACAAGGGATCGGGAACCGGGGAGCTGTTTTTT. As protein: CASSPYKGSGTGELFF. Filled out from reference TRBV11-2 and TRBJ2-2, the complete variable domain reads EAGVAQSPRYKIIEKRQSVAFWCNPISGHATLYWYQQILGQGPKLLIQFQNNGVVDDSQLPKDRFSAERLKGVDSTLKIQPAKLEDSAVYLCASSPYKGSGTGELFFGEGSRLTVL.

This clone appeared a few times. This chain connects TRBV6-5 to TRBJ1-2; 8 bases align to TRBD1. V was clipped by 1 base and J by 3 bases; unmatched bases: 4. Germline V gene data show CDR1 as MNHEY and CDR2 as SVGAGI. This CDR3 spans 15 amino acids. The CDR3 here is CASSYYGQGDYGYTF. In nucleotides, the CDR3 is TGTGCCAGCAGTTACTATGGACAGGGAGACTATGGCTACACCTTC.

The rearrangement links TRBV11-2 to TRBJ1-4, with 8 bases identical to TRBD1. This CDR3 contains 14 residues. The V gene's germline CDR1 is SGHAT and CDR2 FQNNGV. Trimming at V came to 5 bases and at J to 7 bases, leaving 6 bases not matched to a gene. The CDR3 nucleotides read TGTGCCAGCAGCCGCGGGACAGGAGGTGAAAAACTGTTTTTT. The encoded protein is CASSRGTGGEKLFF.

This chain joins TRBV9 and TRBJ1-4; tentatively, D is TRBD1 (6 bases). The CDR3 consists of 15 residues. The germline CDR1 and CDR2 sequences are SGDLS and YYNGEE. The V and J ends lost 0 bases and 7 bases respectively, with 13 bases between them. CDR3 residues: CASSVAGAVGEKLFF. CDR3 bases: TGTGCCAGCAGCGTAGCAGGGGCCGTCGGTGAAAAACTGTTTTTT. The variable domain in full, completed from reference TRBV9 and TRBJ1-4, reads DSGVTQTPKHLITATGQRVTLRCSPRSGDLSVYWYQQSLDQGLQFLIQYYNGEERAKGNILERFSAQQFPDLHSELNLSSLELGDSALYFCASSVAGAVGEKLFFGSGTQLSVL.

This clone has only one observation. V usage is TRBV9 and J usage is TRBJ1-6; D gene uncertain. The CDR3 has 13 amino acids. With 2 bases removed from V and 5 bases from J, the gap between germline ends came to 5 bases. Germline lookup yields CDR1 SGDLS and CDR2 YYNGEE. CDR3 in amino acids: CASSVEDNSPLHF. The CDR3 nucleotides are TGTGCCAGCAGCGTGGAGGATAATTCACCCCTCCACTTT.